In this sample, the clone carrying this T cell receptor (beta chain) turned up once. Its antigen is unknown. The data were obtained in a study of cytomegalovirus exposure and HLA in healthy donors. Background on the study: T cells numbering 150 million to 200 million yielded 90 million to 140 million unique TCR beta sequences in an earlier analysis. Roughly 80 million unique TCRs from HLA-typed donors were held in an early data release. Broader study findings: The only immune exposure information that was available was CMV serostatus. Specific recognition of CMV antigens was confirmed in vitro for a few chains (all CMV-associated).

The V and J ends lost 4 bases and 3 bases, in that order; junction bases with no gene match: 7. CDR1 and CDR2 (germline): SGHVS, FQNEAQ. CDR3 length equals 16 residues. Primers included in the PCR were 60 Vbeta and 13 Jbeta primers. TCRdb keeps only in-frame clones here, not all; method: immunoSEQ multiplex PCR. This sample has 150,000 to 200,000 clones, with around three quarters found just once. The sample taken for sequencing was PBMCs. This rearrangement joins TRBV7-8 to TRBJ2-2; 8 bases line up with TRBD2. The clonotype comes from a woman aged 25 to 39 in good health and CMV-seropositive. CDR3 in amino acids: CASSSPIGGDTGELFF. In nucleotides, the CDR3 is TGTGCCAGCAGCTCACCCATCGGGGGGGACACCGGGGAGCTGTTTTTT. Drawing the rest from reference TRBV7-8 and TRBJ2-2, the complete variable domain is GAGVSQSPRYKVAKRGQDVALRCDPISGHVSLFWYQQALGQGPEFLTYFQNEAQLDKSGLPSDRFFAERPEGSVSTLKIQRTQQEDSAVYLCASSSPIGGDTGELFFGEGSRLTVL.